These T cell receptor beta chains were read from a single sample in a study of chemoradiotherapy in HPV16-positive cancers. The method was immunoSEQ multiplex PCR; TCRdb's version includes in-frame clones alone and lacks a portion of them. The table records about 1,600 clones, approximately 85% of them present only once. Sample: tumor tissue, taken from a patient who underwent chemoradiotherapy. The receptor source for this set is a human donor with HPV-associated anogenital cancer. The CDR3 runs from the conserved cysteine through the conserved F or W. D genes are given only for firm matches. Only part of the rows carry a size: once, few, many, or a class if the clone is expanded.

CDR3nt: TGTGCCAGCAGCTCGGTCGATACGGAGAACTATGGCTACACCTTC
CDR3aa: CASSSVDTENYGYTF
d_gene: .
j_gene: TRBJ1-2
v_gene: TRBV5-8
abundance: .

CDR3nt: TGTGCCAGCAGCAAACAGGGGGCTGAAGCTTTCTTT
CDR3aa: CASSKQGAEAFF
d_gene: TRBD1
j_gene: TRBJ1-1
v_gene: TRBV6-5
abundance: .

CDR3nt: TGTGCCACCCTCCTCCTCGGGGGGGGCTCTGGAAACACCATATATTTT
CDR3aa: CATLLLGGGSGNTIYF
d_gene: .
j_gene: TRBJ1-3
v_gene: TRBV5-3
abundance: .

CDR3nt: TGTGCCAGTAGAGAATTCTGGGGGGGAGACACCGGGGAGCTGTTTTTT
CDR3aa: CASREFWGGDTGELFF
d_gene: TRBD2
j_gene: TRBJ2-2
v_gene: TRBV19
abundance: .

CDR3nt: TGTGCCAGCAGCAAACGAAGCGGGGAACGCACAGATACGCAGTATTTT
CDR3aa: CASSKRSGERTDTQYF
d_gene: TRBD2
j_gene: TRBJ2-3
v_gene: TRBV5-6
abundance: .

CDR3nt: TGTGCCAGCAGCCAAGGGACAGGGGATCAGCCCCAGCATTTT
CDR3aa: CASSQGTGDQPQHF
d_gene: TRBD1
j_gene: TRBJ1-5
v_gene: TRBV6-6
abundance: .

CDR3nt: TGTGCCAGCAGCCCAGAGGTGGAGGGCAGCAAGCAGTACTTC
CDR3aa: CASSPEVEGSKQYF
d_gene: .
j_gene: TRBJ2-7
v_gene: TRBV9
abundance: .

CDR3nt: TGTGCCAGCAGTGAATCGACTAGCGGGCTTGGGACCCAGTACTTC
CDR3aa: CASSESTSGLGTQYF
d_gene: TRBD2
j_gene: TRBJ2-5
v_gene: TRBV6-1
abundance: .

CDR3nt: TGTGCCAGCAGTTCGACGGTAGTAAATGAGCAGTTCTTC
CDR3aa: CASSSTVVNEQFF
d_gene: .
j_gene: TRBJ2-1
v_gene: TRBV28
abundance: .

CDR3nt: TGTGCCAGCAGCTTGTTCAGGGTGGAAGATACGCAGTATTTT
CDR3aa: CASSLFRVEDTQYF
d_gene: .
j_gene: TRBJ2-3
v_gene: TRBV5-8
abundance: .

CDR3nt: TGTGCCAGCTCACCAAGGAGGGGGGTCACTGAAGCTTTCTTT
CDR3aa: CASSPRRGVTEAFF
d_gene: .
j_gene: TRBJ1-1
v_gene: TRBV18
abundance: .

CDR3nt: TGTGCCAGCAGCCTAGAACAGGGGGCTTTCTTT
CDR3aa: CASSLEQGAFF
d_gene: TRBD1
j_gene: TRBJ1-1
v_gene: TRBV7-9
abundance: once

CDR3nt: TGTGCCAGCAGTTTACCTGGGGCCACTGAAGCTTTCTTT
CDR3aa: CASSLPGATEAFF
d_gene: .
j_gene: TRBJ1-1
v_gene: TRBV28
abundance: few

CDR3nt: TGTGCCAGCAGGCAGTCGGGTTACGAGCAGTACTTC
CDR3aa: CASRQSGYEQYF
d_gene: .
j_gene: TRBJ2-7
v_gene: TRBV7-9
abundance: .

CDR3nt: TGTGCCAGCGGACAGGGGACCTACGAGCAGTACTTC
CDR3aa: CASGQGTYEQYF
d_gene: TRBD1
j_gene: TRBJ2-7
v_gene: TRBV10-3
abundance: once

CDR3nt: TGTGCCAGCAGCTCATTGGGCCTTAATGAAAAACTGTTTTTT
CDR3aa: CASSSLGLNEKLFF
d_gene: .
j_gene: TRBJ1-4
v_gene: TRBV7-2
abundance: .